The clone carrying this T cell receptor beta chain appeared a single time. Self-reported history from a screening survey and questionnaire set each donor's cohort. Assay used: immunoSEQ multiplex PCR; TCRdb lists only in-frame clones, some missing. The sample includes 350,000 to 400,000 clones, roughly nine tenths of them seen just once. Per germline, CDR1 SNHLY and CDR2 FYNNEI. Trimming removed 3 bases from V and 3 bases from J, with 11 bases in between. The CDR3 has 14 residues. The sample originates from a study of blood T cell repertoires in COVID-19. In the study overall: From the United States, Italy and Spain came samples of acute and convalescent COVID-19.

Sequenced sample: PBMCs or T cells enriched from blood (not recorded which). The chain links TRBV2 to TRBJ2-5, with D maybe TRBD1 (5 bases). The origin of this receptor is a woman aged 40 to 55 who had been exposed to COVID-19. CDR3: CASSEGRVEETQYF. The CDR3 region has the DNA TGTGCCAGCAGTGAGGGCAGGGTGGAAGAGACCCAGTACTTC.